This T cell receptor (beta chain) comes out of a study of cytomegalovirus exposure and HLA in healthy donors. Study findings and constraints: According to the study, 160 or so TCR beta chains were cytomegalovirus-associated. There were reportedly fewer N-insertions in an Asian-associated ancestry cluster than the approximately 670-donor mean, in a later analysis. Through in vitro validation, three CMV-associated chains were shown to be specific for CMV antigens.

About this clone itself: Its antigen is not known.

Both 60 Vbeta primers and 13 Jbeta primers went into the PCR. The assay was immunoSEQ multiplex PCR, and TCRdb's table has in-frame clones only and misses some. The sample includes about 79,000 clones, about 68% seen only once; the top ten take 6.5% to 7.5%. Trimming took 8 bases from V and 0 from J, leaving 14 bases between them. The CDR3 sequence is 15 residues long. In germline, CDR1 is LNHDA, CDR2 SQIVND (reference sequence). The TCR was taken from a woman aged 50 to 60 in good health and CMV-seropositive. This chain joins TRBV19 and TRBJ1-3, with D unclear. Sequenced sample: PBMCs. CDR3 nucleotide sequence: TGTGCCAGTCGCCCTTGGGAGAGCTCTGGAAACACCATATATTTT. Its translation is CASRPWESSGNTIYF.